This is a list of T cell receptor beta chains from one sample in a study of blood T cell repertoires in COVID-19. The assay was immunoSEQ multiplex PCR, and TCRdb's table has in-frame clones only and misses some. The sample lists around 140,000 clones; around 87% were seen once. What was sequenced was peripheral blood. These TCRs come from a woman aged 45-65 years with active or convalescent COVID-19. The conserved cysteine and the conserved F or W are not part of the CDR3 here.

CDR3aa: ASSYDRGNYEQY
v_gene: TRBV6-2/TRBV6-3
j_gene: TRBJ2-7

CDR3aa: SVEDSTATNEKLF
v_gene: TRBV29-1
j_gene: TRBJ1-4

CDR3aa: ASSPGVERREKLF
v_gene: TRBV7-2
j_gene: TRBJ1-4

CDR3aa: ASSKKFMGDTDTQY
v_gene: TRBV21-1
j_gene: TRBJ2-3

CDR3aa: ASGKTSPNEQF
v_gene: TRBV4-1
j_gene: TRBJ2-1

CDR3aa: ASSQERGQGLTGYT
v_gene: TRBV4-3
j_gene: TRBJ1-2

CDR3aa: ASSPLNSLNQPQH
v_gene: TRBV18
j_gene: TRBJ1-5

CDR3aa: ASSLTGGENSPLH
v_gene: TRBV7-3
j_gene: TRBJ1-6

CDR3aa: ASSPRGWNYGYT
v_gene: TRBV13
j_gene: TRBJ1-2

CDR3aa: ASSQDDSGQGNEKLF
v_gene: TRBV4-3
j_gene: TRBJ1-4

CDR3aa: ASSSRGGTEAF
v_gene: TRBV19
j_gene: TRBJ1-1

CDR3aa: AWSVGQIYGYT
v_gene: TRBV30
j_gene: TRBJ1-2

CDR3aa: ASSLSWGEKLF
v_gene: TRBV5-5
j_gene: TRBJ1-4

CDR3aa: ASSQNRGRKPQH
v_gene: TRBV14
j_gene: TRBJ1-5

CDR3aa: ASSETGNSPLH
v_gene: TRBV25-1
j_gene: TRBJ1-6

CDR3aa: SVGGSQGAYGYT
v_gene: TRBV29-1
j_gene: TRBJ1-2

CDR3aa: ASSALGREGYT
v_gene: TRBV11-2
j_gene: TRBJ1-2

CDR3aa: ASRGGGNQPQH
v_gene: TRBV2
j_gene: TRBJ1-5

CDR3aa: ASSQLSSGRGKTQY
v_gene: TRBV3-1/TRBV3-2
j_gene: TRBJ2-5

CDR3aa: ASSSPGLAGANEQF
v_gene: TRBV7-3
j_gene: TRBJ2-1

CDR3aa: ASSHRQGISDEQY
v_gene: TRBV5-1
j_gene: TRBJ2-7

CDR3aa: ASSPVASGTGGWSSSYNEQF
v_gene: TRBV28
j_gene: TRBJ2-1

CDR3aa: ASSPRTGEWNEQF
v_gene: TRBV7-9
j_gene: TRBJ2-1

CDR3aa: ASSQDPHRGRNEKLF
v_gene: TRBV4-2
j_gene: TRBJ1-4

CDR3aa: ASRTLERTGGGPKNIQY
v_gene: TRBV28
j_gene: TRBJ2-4

CDR3aa: ASSHLLQEKDEKLF
v_gene: TRBV4-2
j_gene: TRBJ1-4

CDR3aa: ASSYRVYEQY
v_gene: TRBV2
j_gene: TRBJ2-7

CDR3aa: ASSIGRGNYNEQF
v_gene: TRBV19
j_gene: TRBJ2-1

CDR3aa: ASSGSGQGRGDTEAF
v_gene: TRBV2
j_gene: TRBJ1-1

CDR3aa: ASRESGAGGLNTEAF
v_gene: TRBV6-1
j_gene: TRBJ1-1

CDR3aa: ASSPLGQETNTEAF
v_gene: TRBV28
j_gene: TRBJ1-1

CDR3aa: ASSRDREREKLF
v_gene: TRBV5-1
j_gene: TRBJ1-4

CDR3aa: ASSQVKVAGETQY
v_gene: TRBV4-2
j_gene: TRBJ2-5

CDR3aa: ASSLSGSREFD
v_gene: TRBV27
j_gene: TRBJ1-3

CDR3aa: ASAPGAKNIQY
v_gene: TRBV9
j_gene: TRBJ2-4

CDR3aa: ASRLGGLEQY
v_gene: TRBV12-3/TRBV12-4
j_gene: TRBJ2-7

CDR3aa: ASSAPEGMNTEAF
v_gene: TRBV7-2
j_gene: TRBJ1-1

CDR3aa: ASSPVSGTGSSNSPLH
v_gene: TRBV18
j_gene: TRBJ1-6

CDR3aa: ASSHQGDIYGYT
v_gene: TRBV7-9
j_gene: TRBJ1-2

CDR3aa: ASSPRGLGSTNEQF
v_gene: TRBV11-3
j_gene: TRBJ2-1

CDR3aa: ASSFSRETYEQY
v_gene: TRBV27
j_gene: TRBJ2-7